The rows below give T cell receptor beta chains drawn from one sample of a study of blood T cell repertoires in COVID-19. Assay used: immunoSEQ multiplex PCR; TCRdb lists only in-frame clones, some missing. The repertoire holds roughly 250,000 clones, with about 80% as singletons. Sequencing was done on a sample of peripheral blood. The receptors shown here come from a human donor in a cohort sampled during active COVID-19. Each CDR3 is given with its conserved first and last residue. Fields, in order: clone size, V gene, D gene, J gene, CDR3 DNA, CDR3 protein. A D gene is named only where the DNA matches it firmly. Clone size is stated in some rows and not others, as once, few, many or a class when expanded.

few	TRBV2	TRBD1	TRBJ2-2	TGTGCCAGCAGTCCGCGACAGGGGACCGGGGAGCTGTTTTTT	CASSPRQGTGELFF
once	TRBV19	TRBD1	TRBJ1-1	TGTGCCAGTAGCCCCGACAGGGACACTGAAGCTTTCTTT	CASSPDRDTEAFF
.	TRBV29-1	.	TRBJ2-1	TGCAGCGGTGGGGGCTTTGGAGCCTATGAGCAGTTCTTC	CSGGGFGAYEQFF
.	TRBV28	.	TRBJ2-7	TGTGCCAGCAGTTTTCGGGGGGCGGGATCCTACGAGCAGTACTTC	CASSFRGAGSYEQYF
.	TRBV28	TRBD1	TRBJ2-7	TGTGCCAGCACCGTATTCGGGACAGGGGGCGCCTACGAGCAGTACTTC	CASTVFGTGGAYEQYF
.	TRBV4-3	TRBD2	TRBJ2-2	TGCGCCAGCAGCCAAGGGGGCCTACTAGCGGGGGGCGCGAACACCGGGGAGCTGTTTTTT	CASSQGGLLAGGANTGELFF
.	TRBV7-2	.	TRBJ2-5	TGTGCCAGCAGCTCCCTTGGAGCCGCGGGGACCCAGTACTTC	CASSSLGAAGTQYF
.	TRBV28	.	TRBJ1-2	TGTGCCAGCAATTCGGGTCTGGAGGGCTACACCTTC	CASNSGLEGYTF
.	TRBV6-5	TRBD2	TRBJ2-7	TGTGCCAGCAGTCCCCGAACTAGCGGGAGTGTTGAGCAGTACTTC	CASSPRTSGSVEQYF
.	TRBV3-1/TRBV3-2	.	TRBJ2-5	TGTGCCAGCAGCAACCGGGACACCAAAGAGACCCAGTACTTC	CASSNRDTKETQYF
once	TRBV27	.	TRBJ2-3	TGTGCCAGCAGTTTAACGGTCACAGATACGCAGTATTTT	CASSLTVTDTQYF
.	TRBV5-6	.	TRBJ2-7	TGTGCCAGCAGCCAGGTAGGGGATCCACAGTACGAGCAGTACTTC	CASSQVGDPQYEQYF
.	TRBV11-2	.	TRBJ1-6	TGTGCCAGCAGCATTGGCTCGGGACTGAGTAATTCACCCCTCCACTTT	CASSIGSGLSNSPLHF
.	TRBV4-2	TRBD2	TRBJ2-3	TGTGCCAGCAGCGAAACTAGCGGGGGGGTTACGCAGTATTTT	CASSETSGGVTQYF
.	TRBV4-3	.	TRBJ1-4	TGCGCCAGCAGCGGGGGGAGAGGCAGGGCCACTGAAAAACTGTTTTTT	CASSGGRGRATEKLFF
few	TRBV7-2	TRBD1	TRBJ2-7	TGTGCCAGCAGCCCAGACCCGGGACAGAACTACGAGCAGTACTTC	CASSPDPGQNYEQYF
.	TRBV6-2/TRBV6-3	TRBD1	TRBJ1-2	TGTGCCAGCAGTTCCCTACAGGGGGGACGTGATGGCTACACCTTC	CASSSLQGGRDGYTF
.	TRBV5-1	TRBD2	TRBJ2-1	TGCGCCAGCAGCTCCGAGCGGGGTTCCTACAATGAGCAGTTCTTC	CASSSERGSYNEQFF
.	TRBV5-1	TRBD2	TRBJ2-7	TGCGCCAGCACCCTTGCAGCGGGGACCTACGAGCAGTACTTC	CASTLAAGTYEQYF
.	TRBV9	.	TRBJ1-6	TGTGCCAGCAGCCTCGACAGGAATTCACCCCTCCACTTT	CASSLDRNSPLHF
.	TRBV9	TRBD1	TRBJ2-3	TGTGCCAGCAGCAGACGGGACAGAGTTTCCACAGATACGCAGTATTTT	CASSRRDRVSTDTQYF
.	TRBV2	TRBD1	TRBJ1-4	TGTGCCAGCAAGGGGGCCGCGGCAACTAATGAAAAACTGTTTTTT	CASKGAAATNEKLFF
.	TRBV7-3	TRBD2	TRBJ2-2	TGTGCCAGCAGCTCTGGACTAGCGGGAGTTTCCGGGGAGCTGTTTTTT	CASSSGLAGVSGELFF
.	TRBV7-2	.	TRBJ2-7	TGTGCCACCTCCCCCCCGCTCGGGTCCTACGAGCAGTACTTC	CATSPPLGSYEQYF
.	TRBV7-8	TRBD2	TRBJ2-3	TGTGCCAGCAGCTTACGGACTAGCGGGACCCAAACGAACACAGATACGCAGTATTTT	CASSLRTSGTQTNTDTQYF
.	TRBV18	.	TRBJ1-5	TGTGCCAGCTCACCTATCGGACAGAATAGCAATCAGCCCCAGCATTTT	CASSPIGQNSNQPQHF
.	TRBV19	TRBD1	TRBJ1-2	TGTGCCAGTAGCAATTACCGGACAGGGGCGGACTATGGCTACACCTTC	CASSNYRTGADYGYTF
.	TRBV4-2	TRBD1	TRBJ2-1	TGTGCCAGCAGCCAAGACAGAGACAGGGACAATGAGCAGTTCTTC	CASSQDRDRDNEQFF
.	TRBV9	TRBD1	TRBJ1-3	TGTGCCAGCAGCGTAGCGGAGGGGGCCTTTGGAAACACCATATATTTT	CASSVAEGAFGNTIYF
.	TRBV27	.	TRBJ1-1	TGTGCCAGCAACCAACAGGGCCGGGGCACTGAAGCTTTCTTT	CASNQQGRGTEAFF
.	TRBV12-3/TRBV12-4	.	TRBJ2-1	TGTGCCAGCAGTCTTACGGACTATGAGCAGTTCTTC	CASSLTDYEQFF
.	TRBV25-1	TRBD2	TRBJ2-7	TGTGCCAGCAGTGAATCTGGGGGAGGGGACTACGAGCAGTACTTC	CASSESGGGDYEQYF
.	TRBV7-9	.	TRBJ1-2	TGTGCCAGCAGCCTCAGGGGATCAAAGGGGTATGGCTACACCTTC	CASSLRGSKGYGYTF
.	TRBV18	.	TRBJ2-6	TGTGCCAGCTCACCCCTACCGGGTCGCACTGGGGCCAACGTCCTGACTTTC	CASSPLPGRTGANVLTF